These 8 T cell receptor beta chains were all obtained from the same sample, sequenced in a study of blood T cell repertoires in COVID-19. Clones were read by immunoSEQ multiplex PCR, and TCRdb kept only the in-frame ones, dropping some. The profile shows 120,000 to 150,000 clones, approximately 90% of them singletons. What was sequenced was PBMCs or T cells enriched from blood (not recorded which). Receptors were obtained from a woman aged 25 to 39 with acute COVID-19.

The chain uses TRBV30 and TRBJ1-1, with 10 positions matching TRBD1. Germline CDR1 GTSNPN, CDR2 SVGIG (reference sequence). The V segment lost 3 bases and the J segment 7 bases; nucleotides outside the gene matches: 8. The CDR3 is 14 residues long. CDR3 coding DNA: TGTGCCTGGAGACTGGGACAGGGGTGGGGTGAAGCTTTCTTT. Encoded protein: CAWRLGQGWGEAFF.

The genes are TRBV7-9 and TRBJ2-2; 7 bases line up with TRBD1. Trimming at V came to 1 base and at J to 1 base, leaving 9 bases not matched to a gene. This CDR3 contains 18 residues. Germline CDR1 reads SEHNR; CDR2 reads FQNEAQ (reference sequence). The CDR3 coding sequence is TGTGCCAGCAGCTTAGTTCCCTCCGGACAGGTGAACACCGGGGAGCTGTTTTTT. Its translation: CASSLVPSGQVNTGELFF. Filled out from reference TRBV7-9 and TRBJ2-2, the complete variable domain reads DTGVSQNPRHKITKRGQNVTFRCDPISEHNRLYWYRQTLGQGPEFLTYFQNEAQLEKSRLLSDRFSAERPKGSFSTLEIQRTEQGDSAMYLCASSLVPSGQVNTGELFFGEGSRLTVL.

This chain joins TRBV27 and TRBJ2-1; 8 bases fit TRBD2. V lost 6 bases, J lost 0 bases, and 7 bases stayed unmatched. The CDR3 extends over 16 amino acids. Germline V gene data show CDR1 as MNHEY and CDR2 as SMNVEV (reference sequence). In nucleotides, the CDR3 is TGTGCCAGCAGGGCGACTAGCGACAGCTCCTACAATGAGCAGTTCTTC. Its translation is CASRATSDSSYNEQFF.

The chain carries TRBV5-4 and TRBJ1-1; no reliable D call. With 4 bases removed from V and 4 bases from J, the gap between germline ends came to 11 bases. CDR3 length: 13 residues. Germline V gene data show CDR1 as SGHNT and CDR2 as YYREEE (reference sequence). The CDR3 here is CASSEPGLTEAFF. The CDR3 nucleotides read TGTGCCAGCAGCGAACCGGGTCTCACTGAAGCTTTCTTT.

This clone was found a few times. This rearrangement joins TRBV6-5 to TRBJ1-1; D may be TRBD1 (6 bases). The CDR3 covers 15 residues. Trimming cost V 9 bases and J 0 bases, with 17 bases left between them. CDR1 and CDR2 (germline): MNHEY, SVGAGI. The CDR3 is CASVTPGHLNTEAFF. The CDR3 coding sequence is TGTGCCAGTGTCACCCCGGGACACCTGAACACTGAAGCTTTCTTT.

The genes are TRBV13 and TRBJ2-7, with D perhaps matching TRBD2 (6 bases). Germline V gives CDR1 PRHDT, CDR2 FYEKMQ (reference sequence). The CDR3 runs to 15 residues. V dropped 2 bases and J dropped 5 bases, with 16 bases sitting between them. The CDR3: CASSLQSGGSDEQYF. The CDR3 region has the DNA TGTGCCAGCAGCTTACAGAGTGGAGGGTCGGACGAGCAGTACTTC.

CDR3 bases: TGCGCCAGCATCGGGGACAGGCTGGACACCGGGGAGCTGTTTTTT. Protein product: CASIGDRLDTGELFF. The chain has TRBV5-1 and TRBJ2-2, with 8 bases aligning to TRBD1. V shed 6 bases and J 3 bases; nucleotides not matched to a gene: 7. Germline V gene data show CDR1 as SGHRS and CDR2 as YFSETQ. The length of the CDR3 is 15 residues.

This clone is a singleton in its sample. V and J are TRBV5-1 and TRBJ1-1; possible D gene TRBD1, 5 bases. The CDR3 sequence is 13 residues long. Germline CDR1 SGHRS, CDR2 YFSETQ. V was cut by 4 bases and J by 8 bases, with 15 bases left in between. Here the CDR3 DNA reads TGCGCCAGCAGCCCGGACACGGAAGGGGAAGCTTTCTTT. It yields the protein CASSPDTEGEAFF.